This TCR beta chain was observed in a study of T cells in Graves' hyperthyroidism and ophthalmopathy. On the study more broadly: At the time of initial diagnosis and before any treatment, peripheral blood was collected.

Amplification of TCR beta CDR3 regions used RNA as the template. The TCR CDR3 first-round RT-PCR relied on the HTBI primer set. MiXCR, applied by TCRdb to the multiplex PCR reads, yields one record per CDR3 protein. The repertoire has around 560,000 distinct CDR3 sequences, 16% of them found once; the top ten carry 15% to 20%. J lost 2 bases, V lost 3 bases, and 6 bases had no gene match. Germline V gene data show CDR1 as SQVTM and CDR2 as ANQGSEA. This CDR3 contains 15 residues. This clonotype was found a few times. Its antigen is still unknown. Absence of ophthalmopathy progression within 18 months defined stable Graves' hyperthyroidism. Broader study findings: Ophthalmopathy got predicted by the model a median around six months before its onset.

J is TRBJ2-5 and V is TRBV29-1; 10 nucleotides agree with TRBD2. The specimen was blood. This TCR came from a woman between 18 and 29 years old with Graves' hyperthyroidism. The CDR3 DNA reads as TGCAGCGTTGAGTCCTGGACTAGCGGACAAGAGACCCAGTACTTC. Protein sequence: CSVESWTSGQETQYF. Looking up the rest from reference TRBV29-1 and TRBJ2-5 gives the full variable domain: SAVISQKPSRDICQRGTSLTIQCQVDSQVTMMFWYRQQPGQSLTLIATANQGSEATYESGFVIDKFPISRPNLTFSTLTVSNMSPEDSSIYLCSVESWTSGQETQYFGPGTRLLVL.